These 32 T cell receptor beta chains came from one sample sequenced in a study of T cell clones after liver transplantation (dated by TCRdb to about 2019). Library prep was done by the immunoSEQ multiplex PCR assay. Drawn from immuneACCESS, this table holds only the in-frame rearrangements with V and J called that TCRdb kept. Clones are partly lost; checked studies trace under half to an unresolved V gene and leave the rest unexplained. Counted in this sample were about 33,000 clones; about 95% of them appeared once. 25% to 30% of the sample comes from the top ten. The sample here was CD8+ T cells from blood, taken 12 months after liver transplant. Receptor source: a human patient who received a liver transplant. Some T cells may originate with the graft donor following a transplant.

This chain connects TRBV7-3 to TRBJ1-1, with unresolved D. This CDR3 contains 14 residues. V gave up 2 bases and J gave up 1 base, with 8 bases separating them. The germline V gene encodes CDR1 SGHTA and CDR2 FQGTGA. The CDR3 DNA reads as TGTGCCAGCAGCTTACGGCGGTGGAACACTGAAGCTTTCTTT. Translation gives CASSLRRWNTEAFF. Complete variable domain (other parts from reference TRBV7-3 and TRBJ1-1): GAGVSQTPSNKVTEKGKYVELRCDPISGHTALYWYRQSLGQGPEFLIYFQGTGAADDSGLPNDRFFAVRPEGSVSTLKIQRTERGDSAVYLCASSLRRWNTEAFFGQGTRLTVV.

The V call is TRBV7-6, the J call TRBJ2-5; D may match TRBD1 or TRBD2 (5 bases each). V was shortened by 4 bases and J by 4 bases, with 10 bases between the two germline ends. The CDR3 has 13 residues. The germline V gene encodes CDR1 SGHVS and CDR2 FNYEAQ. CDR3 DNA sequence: TGTGCCAGCAGCTCTAGGGGAGCAGAGACCCAGTACTTC. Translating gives CASSSRGAETQYF.

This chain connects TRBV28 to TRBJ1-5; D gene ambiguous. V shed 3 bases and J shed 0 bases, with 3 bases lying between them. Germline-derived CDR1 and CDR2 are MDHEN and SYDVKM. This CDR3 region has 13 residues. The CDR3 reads CASSFGSNQPQHF. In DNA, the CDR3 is TGTGCCAGCAGTTTCGGTAGCAATCAGCCCCAGCATTTT.

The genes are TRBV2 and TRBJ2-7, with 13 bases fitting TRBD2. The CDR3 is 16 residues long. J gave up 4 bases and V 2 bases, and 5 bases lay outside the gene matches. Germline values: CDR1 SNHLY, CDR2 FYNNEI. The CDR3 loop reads CASSETGTSGTYEQYF. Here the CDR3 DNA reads TGTGCCAGCAGTGAAACAGGGACTAGCGGGACTTACGAGCAGTACTTC.

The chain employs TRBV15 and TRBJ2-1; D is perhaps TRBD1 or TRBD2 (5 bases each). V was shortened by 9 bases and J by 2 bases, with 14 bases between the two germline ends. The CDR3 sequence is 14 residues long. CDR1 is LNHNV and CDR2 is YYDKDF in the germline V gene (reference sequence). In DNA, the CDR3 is TGTGCCACTGGGGACCCGCCCCCCTACAATGAGCAGTTCTTC. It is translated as CATGDPPPYNEQFF.

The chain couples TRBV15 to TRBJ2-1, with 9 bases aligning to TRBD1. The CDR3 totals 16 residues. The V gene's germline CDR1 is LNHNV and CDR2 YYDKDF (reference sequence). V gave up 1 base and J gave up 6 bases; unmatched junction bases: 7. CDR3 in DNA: TGTGCCACCAGCAGAGTAGGGACAGGGTGGGGCAATGAGCAGTTCTTC. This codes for CATSRVGTGWGNEQFF.

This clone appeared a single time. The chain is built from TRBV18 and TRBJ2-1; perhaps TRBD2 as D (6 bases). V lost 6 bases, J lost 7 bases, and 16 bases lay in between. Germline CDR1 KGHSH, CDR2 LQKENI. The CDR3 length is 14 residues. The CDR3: CASSPGEPLNEQFF. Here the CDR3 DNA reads TGTGCCAGCTCCCCGGGGGAGCCTCTTAATGAGCAGTTCTTC. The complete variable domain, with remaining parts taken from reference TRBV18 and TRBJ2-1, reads NAGVMQNPRHLVRRRGQEARLRCSPMKGHSHVYWYRQLPEEGLKFMVYLQKENIIDESGMPKERFSAEFPKEGPSILRIQQVVRGDSAAYFCASSPGEPLNEQFFGPGTRLTVL.

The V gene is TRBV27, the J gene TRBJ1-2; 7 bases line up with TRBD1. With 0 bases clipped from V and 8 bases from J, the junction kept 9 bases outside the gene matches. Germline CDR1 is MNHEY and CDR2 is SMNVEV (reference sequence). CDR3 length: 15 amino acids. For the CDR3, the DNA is TGTGCCAGCAGTTTATCGAGAGGGGGCGCTAACGGCTACACCTTC. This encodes CASSLSRGGANGYTF.

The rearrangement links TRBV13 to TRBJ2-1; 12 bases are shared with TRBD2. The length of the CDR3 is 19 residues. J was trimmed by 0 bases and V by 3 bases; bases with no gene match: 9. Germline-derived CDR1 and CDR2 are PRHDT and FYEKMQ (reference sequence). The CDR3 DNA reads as TGTGCCAGCAGCTTCAGACTAGCGGGAGCATCCTCCTCCTACAATGAGCAGTTCTTC. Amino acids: CASSFRLAGASSSYNEQFF.

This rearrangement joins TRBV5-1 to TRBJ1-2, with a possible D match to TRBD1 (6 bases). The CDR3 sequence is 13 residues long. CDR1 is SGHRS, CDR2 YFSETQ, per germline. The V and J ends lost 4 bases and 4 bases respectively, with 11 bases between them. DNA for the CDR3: TGCGCCAGCAGCGCTGACAGGCTCTATGGCTACACCTTC. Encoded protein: CASSADRLYGYTF.

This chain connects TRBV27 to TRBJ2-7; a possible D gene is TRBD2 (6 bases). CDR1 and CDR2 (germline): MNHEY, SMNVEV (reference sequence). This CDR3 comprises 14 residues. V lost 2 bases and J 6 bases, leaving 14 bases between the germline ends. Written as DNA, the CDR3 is TGTGCCAGCAGTTTAAATCTGGGGGGTGGCGAGCAGTACTTC. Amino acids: CASSLNLGGGEQYF.

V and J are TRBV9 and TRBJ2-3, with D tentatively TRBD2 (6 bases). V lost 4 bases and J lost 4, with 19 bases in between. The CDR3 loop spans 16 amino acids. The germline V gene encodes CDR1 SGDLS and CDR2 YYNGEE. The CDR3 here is CASSSPLSGGADTQYF. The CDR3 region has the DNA TGTGCCAGCAGCTCCCCCCTTAGCGGTGGGGCAGATACGCAGTATTTT.

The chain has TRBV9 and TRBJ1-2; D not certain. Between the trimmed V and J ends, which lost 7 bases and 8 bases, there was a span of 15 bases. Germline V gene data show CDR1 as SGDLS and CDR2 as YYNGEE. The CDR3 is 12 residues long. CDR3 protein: CASGGVAGGYTF. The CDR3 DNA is TGTGCCAGCGGTGGGGTGGCTGGCGGCTACACCTTC.

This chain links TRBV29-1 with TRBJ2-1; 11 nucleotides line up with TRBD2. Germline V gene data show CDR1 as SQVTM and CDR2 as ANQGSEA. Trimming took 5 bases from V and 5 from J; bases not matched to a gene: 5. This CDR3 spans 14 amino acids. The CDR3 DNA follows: TGCAGCGTTCCCGGGGGACTAGCGGACAATGAGCAGTTCTTC. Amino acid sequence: CSVPGGLADNEQFF.

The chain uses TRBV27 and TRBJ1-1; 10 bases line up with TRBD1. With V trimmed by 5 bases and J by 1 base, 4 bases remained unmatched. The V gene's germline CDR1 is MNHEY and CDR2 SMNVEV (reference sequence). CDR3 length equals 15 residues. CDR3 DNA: TGTGCCAGCAGTCAGGGACAGGGGTCGAACACTGAAGCTTTCTTT. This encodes CASSQGQGSNTEAFF.

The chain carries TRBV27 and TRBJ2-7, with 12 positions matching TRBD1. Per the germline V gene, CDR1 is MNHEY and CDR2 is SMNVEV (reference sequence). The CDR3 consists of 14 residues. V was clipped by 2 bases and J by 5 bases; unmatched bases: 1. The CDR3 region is CASSLGTGGNEQYF. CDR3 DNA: TGTGCCAGCAGTTTAGGGACAGGGGGCAACGAGCAGTACTTC.

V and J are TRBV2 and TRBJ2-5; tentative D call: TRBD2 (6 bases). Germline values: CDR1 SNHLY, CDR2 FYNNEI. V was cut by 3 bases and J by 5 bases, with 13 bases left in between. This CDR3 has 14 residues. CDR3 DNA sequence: TGTGCCAGCAGTGATTTCGGGAGTTCGGAGACCCAGTACTTC. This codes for CASSDFGSSETQYF.

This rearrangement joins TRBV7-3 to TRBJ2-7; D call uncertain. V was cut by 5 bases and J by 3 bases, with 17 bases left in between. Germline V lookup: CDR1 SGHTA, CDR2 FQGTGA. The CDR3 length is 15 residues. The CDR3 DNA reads TGTGCCAGCAGCCTAAGTGGGCAGGAACACTACGAGCAGTACTTC. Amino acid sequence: CASSLSGQEHYEQYF.

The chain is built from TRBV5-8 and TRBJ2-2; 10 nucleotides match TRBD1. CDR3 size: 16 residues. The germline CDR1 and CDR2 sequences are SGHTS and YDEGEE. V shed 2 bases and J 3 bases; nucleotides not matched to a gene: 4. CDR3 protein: CASSFGQGVDTGELFF. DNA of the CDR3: TGTGCCAGCAGCTTTGGACAGGGGGTCGACACCGGGGAGCTGTTTTTT. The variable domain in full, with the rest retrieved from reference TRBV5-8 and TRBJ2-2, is EAGVTQSPTHLIKTRGQQATLRCSPISGHTSVYWYQQALGLGLQFLLWYDEGEERNRGNFPPRFSGRQFPNYSSELNVNALELEDSALYLCASSFGQGVDTGELFFGEGSRLTVL.

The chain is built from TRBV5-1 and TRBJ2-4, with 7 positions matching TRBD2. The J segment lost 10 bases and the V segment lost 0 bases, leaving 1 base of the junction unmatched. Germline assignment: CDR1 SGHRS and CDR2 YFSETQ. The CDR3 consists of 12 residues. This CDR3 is CASSLGGGIQYF. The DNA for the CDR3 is TGCGCCAGCAGCTTGGGCGGGGGTATTCAGTACTTC.

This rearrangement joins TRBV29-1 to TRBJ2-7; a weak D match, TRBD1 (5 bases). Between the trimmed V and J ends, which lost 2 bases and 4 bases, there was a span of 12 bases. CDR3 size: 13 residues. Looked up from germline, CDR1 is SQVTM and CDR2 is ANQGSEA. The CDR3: CSVEIDGAYEQYF. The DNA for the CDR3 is TGCAGCGTTGAAATCGATGGGGCTTACGAGCAGTACTTC.

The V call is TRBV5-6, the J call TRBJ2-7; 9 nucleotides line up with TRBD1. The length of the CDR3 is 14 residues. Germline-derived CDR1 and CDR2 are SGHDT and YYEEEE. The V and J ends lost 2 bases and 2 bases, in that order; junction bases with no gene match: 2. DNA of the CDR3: TGTGCCAGCAGCTTCGGGACAGGGACCTACGAGCAGTACTTC. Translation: CASSFGTGTYEQYF.

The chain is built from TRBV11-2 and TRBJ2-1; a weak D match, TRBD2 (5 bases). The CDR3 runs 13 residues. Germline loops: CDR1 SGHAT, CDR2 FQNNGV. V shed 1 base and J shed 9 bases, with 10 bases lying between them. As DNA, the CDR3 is TGTGCCAGCAGCTTAGTTGGAGAGGGTGAGCAGTTCTTC. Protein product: CASSLVGEGEQFF. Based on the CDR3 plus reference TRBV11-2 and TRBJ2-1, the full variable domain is EAGVAQSPRYKIIEKRQSVAFWCNPISGHATLYWYQQILGQGPKLLIQFQNNGVVDDSQLPKDRFSAERLKGVDSTLKIQPAKLEDSAVYLCASSLVGEGEQFFGPGTRLTVL.

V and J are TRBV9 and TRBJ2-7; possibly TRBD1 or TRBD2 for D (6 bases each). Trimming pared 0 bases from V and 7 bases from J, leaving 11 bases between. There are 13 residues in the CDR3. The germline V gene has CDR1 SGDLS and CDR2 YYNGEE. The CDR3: CASSVEGGWEQYF. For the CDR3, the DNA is TGTGCCAGCAGCGTAGAGGGGGGCTGGGAGCAGTACTTC.

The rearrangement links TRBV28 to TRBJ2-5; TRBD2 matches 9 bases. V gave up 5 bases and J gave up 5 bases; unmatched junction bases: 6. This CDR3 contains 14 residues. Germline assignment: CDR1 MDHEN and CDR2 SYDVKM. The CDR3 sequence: CASSISGRHETQYF. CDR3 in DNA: TGTGCCAGCAGTATAAGCGGGAGGCACGAGACCCAGTACTTC.

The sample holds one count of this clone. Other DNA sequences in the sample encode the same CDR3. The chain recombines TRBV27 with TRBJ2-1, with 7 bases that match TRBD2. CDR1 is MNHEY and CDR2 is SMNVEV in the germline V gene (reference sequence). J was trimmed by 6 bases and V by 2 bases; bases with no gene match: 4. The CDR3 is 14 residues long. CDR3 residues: CASSLRTSRNEQFF. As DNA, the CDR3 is TGTGCCAGCAGTTTACGGACTAGTCGCAATGAGCAGTTCTTC.

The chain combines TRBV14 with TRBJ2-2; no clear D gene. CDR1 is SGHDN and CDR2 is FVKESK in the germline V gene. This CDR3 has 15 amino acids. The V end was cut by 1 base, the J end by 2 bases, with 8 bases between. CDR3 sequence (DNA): TGTGCCAGCAGCCAAGCAGCAGCTAACACCGGGGAGCTGTTTTTT. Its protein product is CASSQAAANTGELFF. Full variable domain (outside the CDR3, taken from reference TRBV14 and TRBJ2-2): EAGVTQFPSHSVIEKGQTVTLRCDPISGHDNLYWYRRVMGKEIKFLLHFVKESKQDESGMPNNRFLAERTGGTYSTLKVQPAELEDSGVYFCASSQAAANTGELFFGEGSRLTVL.

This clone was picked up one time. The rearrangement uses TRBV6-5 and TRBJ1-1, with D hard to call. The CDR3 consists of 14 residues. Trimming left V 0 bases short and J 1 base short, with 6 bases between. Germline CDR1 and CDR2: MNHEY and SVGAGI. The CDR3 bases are TGTGCCAGCAGTTACTCGCAAGGGAACACTGAAGCTTTCTTT. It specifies CASSYSQGNTEAFF.

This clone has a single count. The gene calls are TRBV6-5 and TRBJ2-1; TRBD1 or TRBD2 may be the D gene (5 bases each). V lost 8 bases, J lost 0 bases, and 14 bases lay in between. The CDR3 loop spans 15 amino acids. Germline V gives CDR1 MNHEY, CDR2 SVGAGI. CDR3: CASLGPSSSYNEQFF. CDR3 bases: TGTGCCAGCCTGGGACCGTCGAGCTCCTACAATGAGCAGTTCTTC.

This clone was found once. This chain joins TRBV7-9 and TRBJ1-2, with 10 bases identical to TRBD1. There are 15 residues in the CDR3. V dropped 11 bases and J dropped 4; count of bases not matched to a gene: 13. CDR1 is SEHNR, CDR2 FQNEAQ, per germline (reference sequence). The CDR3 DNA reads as TGTGCCCTCTTTTCGGAGACAGGGGGCCGCTATGGCTACACCTTC. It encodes CALFSETGGRYGYTF.

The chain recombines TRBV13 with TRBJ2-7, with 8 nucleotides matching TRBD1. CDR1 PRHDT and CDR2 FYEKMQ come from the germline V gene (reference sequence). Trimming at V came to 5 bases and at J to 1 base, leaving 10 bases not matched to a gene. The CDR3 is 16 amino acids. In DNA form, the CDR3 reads TGTGCCAGCAGCGGAACGAGACAGGGGAGTTCCTACGAGCAGTACTTC. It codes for CASSGTRQGSSYEQYF.

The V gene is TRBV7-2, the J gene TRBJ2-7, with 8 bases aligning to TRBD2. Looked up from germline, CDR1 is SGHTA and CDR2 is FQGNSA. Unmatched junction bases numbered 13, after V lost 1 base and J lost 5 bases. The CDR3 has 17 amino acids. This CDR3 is CASSLGVASGSLDEQYF. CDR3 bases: TGTGCCAGCAGCTTAGGTGTTGCGAGCGGGAGTCTCGACGAGCAGTACTTC. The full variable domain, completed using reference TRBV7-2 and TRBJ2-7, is GAGVSQSPSNKVTEKGKDVELRCDPISGHTALYWYRQSLGQGLEFLIYFQGNSAPDKSGLPSDRFSAERTGGSVSTLTIQRTQQEDSAVYLCASSLGVASGSLDEQYFGPGTRLTVT.